Shown below are 7 T cell receptor beta chains from a single sample sequenced in a study of blood T cell repertoires in COVID-19. Assay: immunoSEQ multiplex PCR; the TCRdb copy retains only in-frame clones and omits some. Of about 270,000 clones in the sample, 80% to 90% were seen once. Sequenced material: PBMCs or T cells enriched from blood (not recorded which). The receptors come from a woman in her twenties or thirties with acute COVID-19.

This clone was counted a single time. The chain uses TRBV15 and TRBJ2-7; tentatively, D is TRBD1 (5 bases). The CDR3 length is 14 residues. Trimming stripped 0 bases from V and 5 bases from J, with 11 bases between. The germline V gene encodes CDR1 LNHNV and CDR2 YYDKDF (reference sequence). The CDR3 nucleotides read TGTGCCACCAGCAGAGATGGGCAGGGCGACGAGCAGTACTTC. It translates to CATSRDGQGDEQYF.

The chain links TRBV6-5 to TRBJ1-5; weak D call: TRBD1 (5 bases). Germline V CDR1 and CDR2: MNHEY, SVGAGI. V was clipped by 6 bases and J by 3 bases, with 9 bases between them. The CDR3 runs 13 residues. CDR3 sequence reads: CASRQDVNQPQHF. DNA of the CDR3: TGTGCCAGCAGACAGGACGTCAATCAGCCCCAGCATTTT.

V and J are TRBV19 and TRBJ2-1, with 8 bases matching TRBD1. CDR1 and CDR2 from the germline V gene are LNHDA and SQIVND (reference sequence). This CDR3 contains 15 residues. V was clipped by 6 bases and J by 3 bases; unmatched bases: 7. CDR3 DNA sequence: TGTGCCAGTAGAAGACAGGGGATTATCTACAATGAGCAGTTCTTC. This translates into CASRRQGIIYNEQFF.

This clone appeared a single time. The chain combines TRBV28 with TRBJ2-3, with 8 bases identical to TRBD1. The CDR3 runs to 17 residues. Trimming at V came to 7 bases and at J to 3 bases, leaving 15 bases not matched to a gene. Germline lookup yields CDR1 MDHEN and CDR2 SYDVKM. The chain's CDR3 is CASTFSSPGGRTDTQYF. The CDR3 coding sequence is TGTGCCAGCACTTTCTCCTCCCCAGGGGGCCGGACAGATACGCAGTATTTT.

This rearrangement joins TRBV5-8 to TRBJ1-1; D is ambiguous. Germline assignment: CDR1 SGHTS and CDR2 YDEGEE. Trimming removed 1 base at V and 2 bases at J, with 3 bases between. This CDR3 contains 12 residues. CDR3 nucleotide sequence: TGTGCCAGCAGCTTGACAAACACTGAAGCTTTCTTT. Translation: CASSLTNTEAFF.

CDR3 nucleotides: TGTGCCAGCAGCCAGGGGGACAGGGGTGGAAACACCATATATTTT. It codes for CASSQGDRGGNTIYF. V usage is TRBV13 and J usage is TRBJ1-3, with 10 positions matching TRBD1. Germline loops: CDR1 PRHDT, CDR2 FYEKMQ (reference sequence). V lost 5 bases, J lost 3 bases, and 4 bases stayed unmatched. This CDR3 comprises 15 residues.

This chain links TRBV21-1 with TRBJ1-5; TRBD1 was called by the table and not checked on the DNA. TRBV21-1 is shown as a pseudogene. The CDR3 is 16 residues long. The CDR3 coding sequence is TGTGCCAGCAGACCGACAGGGTGGACACGCAATCAGCCCCAGCATTTT. Translated: CASRPTGWTRNQPQHF.